This T cell receptor (beta chain) appears in the sequencing data of a study of cytomegalovirus exposure and HLA in healthy donors. Germline V gene data show CDR1 as SGDLS and CDR2 as YYNGEE. The CDR3 extends over 15 amino acids. The V and J ends lost 0 bases and 6 bases, in that order; junction bases with no gene match: 7. The PCR had 60 Vbeta and 13 Jbeta primers. Assay used: immunoSEQ multiplex PCR; TCRdb lists only in-frame clones, some missing. The profile shows some 190,000 clones, around four fifths of them singletons. The V gene is TRBV9, the J gene TRBJ2-3; 7 bases are shared with TRBD1. Sequencing was performed on PBMCs. The sequence derives from a woman younger than 45 in good health and CMV-seronegative. The CDR3 DNA sequence: TGTGCCAGCAGCGTAGGAGGGGGCATCGGGGATACGCAGTATTTT. Translating it yields CASSVGGGIGDTQYF. Supplemented by reference TRBV9 and TRBJ2-3, the full variable domain reads DSGVTQTPKHLITATGQRVTLRCSPRSGDLSVYWYQQSLDQGLQFLIQYYNGEERAKGNILERFSAQQFPDLHSELNLSSLELGDSALYFCASSVGGGIGDTQYFGPGTRLTVL.